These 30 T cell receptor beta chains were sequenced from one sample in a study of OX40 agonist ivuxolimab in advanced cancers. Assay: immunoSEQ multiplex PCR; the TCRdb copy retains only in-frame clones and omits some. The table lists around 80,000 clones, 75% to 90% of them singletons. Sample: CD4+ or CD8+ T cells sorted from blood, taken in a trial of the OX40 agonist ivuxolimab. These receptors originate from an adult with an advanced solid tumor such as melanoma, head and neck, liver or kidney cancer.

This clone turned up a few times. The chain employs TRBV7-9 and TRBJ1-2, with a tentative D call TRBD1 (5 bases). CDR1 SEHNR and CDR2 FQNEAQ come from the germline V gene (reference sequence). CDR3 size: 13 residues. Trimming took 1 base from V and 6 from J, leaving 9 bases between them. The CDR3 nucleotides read TGTGCCAGCAGCTTAGACCGGGGCGATGGCTACACCTTC. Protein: CASSLDRGDGYTF.

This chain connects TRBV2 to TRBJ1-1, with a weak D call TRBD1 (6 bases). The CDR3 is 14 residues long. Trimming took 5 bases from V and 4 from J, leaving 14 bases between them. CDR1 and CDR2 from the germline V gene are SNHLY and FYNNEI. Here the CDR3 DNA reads TGTGCCAGCAGTCCTACAGGGCCCGGCACTGAAGCTTTCTTT. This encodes CASSPTGPGTEAFF.

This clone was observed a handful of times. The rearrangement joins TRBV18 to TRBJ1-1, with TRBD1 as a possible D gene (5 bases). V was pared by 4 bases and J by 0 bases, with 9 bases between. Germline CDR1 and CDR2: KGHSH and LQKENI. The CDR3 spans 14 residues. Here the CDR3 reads CASSLETVNTEAFF. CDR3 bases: TGTGCCAGCTCACTGGAGACAGTGAACACTGAAGCTTTCTTT.

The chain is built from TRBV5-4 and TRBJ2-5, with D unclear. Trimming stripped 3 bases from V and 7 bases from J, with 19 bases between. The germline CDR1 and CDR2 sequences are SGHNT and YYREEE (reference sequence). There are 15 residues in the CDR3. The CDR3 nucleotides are TGTGCCAGCAGCTCTCCCGGCTTTTCCCCCCCGACCCAGTACTTC. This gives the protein CASSSPGFSPPTQYF. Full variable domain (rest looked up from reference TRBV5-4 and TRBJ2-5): ETGVTQSPTHLIKTRGQQVTLRCSSQSGHNTVSWYQQALGQGPQFIFQYYREEENGRGNFPPRFSGLQFPNYSSELNVNALELDDSALYLCASSSPGFSPPTQYFGPGTRLLVL.

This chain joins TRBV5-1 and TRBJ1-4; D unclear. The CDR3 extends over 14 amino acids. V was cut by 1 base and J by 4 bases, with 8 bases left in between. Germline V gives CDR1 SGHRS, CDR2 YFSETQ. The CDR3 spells CASSLRRLNEKLFF. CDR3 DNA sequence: TGCGCCAGCAGCTTGCGCAGGCTTAATGAAAAACTGTTTTTT.

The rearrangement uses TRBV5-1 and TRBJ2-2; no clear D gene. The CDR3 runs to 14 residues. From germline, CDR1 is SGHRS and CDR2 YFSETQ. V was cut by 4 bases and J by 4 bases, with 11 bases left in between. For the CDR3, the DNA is TGCGCCAGCAGCCAAGCAGCTTCCACCGGGGAGCTGTTTTTT. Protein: CASSQAASTGELFF.

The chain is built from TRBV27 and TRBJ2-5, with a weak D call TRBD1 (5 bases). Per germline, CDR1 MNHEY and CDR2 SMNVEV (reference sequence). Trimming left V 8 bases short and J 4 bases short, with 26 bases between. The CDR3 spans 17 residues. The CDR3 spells CASCPLAMGRQLETQYF. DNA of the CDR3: TGTGCCAGCTGCCCCTTGGCGATGGGGCGACAATTAGAGACCCAGTACTTC.

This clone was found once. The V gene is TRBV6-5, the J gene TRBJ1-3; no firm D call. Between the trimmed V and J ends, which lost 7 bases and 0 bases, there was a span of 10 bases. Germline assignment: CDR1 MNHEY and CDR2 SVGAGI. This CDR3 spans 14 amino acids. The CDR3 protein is CASKADYSGNTIYF. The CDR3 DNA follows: TGTGCCAGCAAGGCGGATTACTCTGGAAACACCATATATTTT.

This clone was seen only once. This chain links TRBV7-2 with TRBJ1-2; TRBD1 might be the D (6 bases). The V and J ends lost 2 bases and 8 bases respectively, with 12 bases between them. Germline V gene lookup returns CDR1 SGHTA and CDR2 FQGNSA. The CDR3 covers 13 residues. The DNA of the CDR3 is TGTGCCAGCAGCTTATATGGGGGGCAGGGCTACACCTTC. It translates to CASSLYGGQGYTF.

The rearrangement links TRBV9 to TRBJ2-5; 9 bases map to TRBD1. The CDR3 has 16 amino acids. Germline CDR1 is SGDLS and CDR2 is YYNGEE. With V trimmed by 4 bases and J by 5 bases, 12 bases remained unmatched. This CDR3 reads CASSLRDREVDETQYF. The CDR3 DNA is TGTGCCAGCAGCCTCCGGGACAGGGAGGTTGATGAGACCCAGTACTTC.

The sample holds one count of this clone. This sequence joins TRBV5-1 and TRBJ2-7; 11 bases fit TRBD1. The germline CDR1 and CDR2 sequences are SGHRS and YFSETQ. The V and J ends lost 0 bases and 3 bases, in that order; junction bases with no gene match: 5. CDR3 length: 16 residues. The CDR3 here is CASSLETGTGGYEQYF. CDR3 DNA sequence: TGCGCCAGCAGCTTGGAAACCGGGACAGGGGGCTACGAGCAGTACTTC.

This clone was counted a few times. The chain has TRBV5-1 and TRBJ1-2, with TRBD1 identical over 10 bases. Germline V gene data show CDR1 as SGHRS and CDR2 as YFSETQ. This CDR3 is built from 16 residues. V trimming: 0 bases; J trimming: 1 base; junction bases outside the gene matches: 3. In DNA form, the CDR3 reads TGCGCCAGCAGCTTGGTGGACAGGGGGGATAACTATGGCTACACCTTC. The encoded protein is CASSLVDRGDNYGYTF.

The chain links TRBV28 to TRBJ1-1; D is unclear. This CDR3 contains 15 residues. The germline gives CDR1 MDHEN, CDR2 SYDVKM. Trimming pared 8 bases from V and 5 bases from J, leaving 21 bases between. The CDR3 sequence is CASEDATRVGTEAFF. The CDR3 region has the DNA TGTGCCAGCGAAGACGCCACCCGGGTCGGAACTGAAGCTTTCTTT.

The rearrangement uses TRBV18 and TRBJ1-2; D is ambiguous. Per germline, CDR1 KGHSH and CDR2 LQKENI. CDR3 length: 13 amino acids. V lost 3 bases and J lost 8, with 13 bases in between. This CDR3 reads CASSPDARTGYTF. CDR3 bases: TGTGCCAGCTCACCGGATGCTCGGACGGGCTACACCTTC.

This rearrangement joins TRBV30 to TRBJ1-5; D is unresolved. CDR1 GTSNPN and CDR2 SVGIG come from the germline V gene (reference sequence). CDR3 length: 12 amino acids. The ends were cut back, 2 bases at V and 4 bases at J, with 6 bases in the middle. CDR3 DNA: TGTGCCTGGAGTTGGGAGAATCAGCCCCAGCATTTT. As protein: CAWSWENQPQHF.

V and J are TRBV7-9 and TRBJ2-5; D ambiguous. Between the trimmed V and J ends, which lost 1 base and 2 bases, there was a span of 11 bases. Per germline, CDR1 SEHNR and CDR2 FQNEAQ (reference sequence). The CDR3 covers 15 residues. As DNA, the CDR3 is TGTGCCAGCAGCTTAGTTCTCACCTCGCAAGAGACCCAGTACTTC. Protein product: CASSLVLTSQETQYF.

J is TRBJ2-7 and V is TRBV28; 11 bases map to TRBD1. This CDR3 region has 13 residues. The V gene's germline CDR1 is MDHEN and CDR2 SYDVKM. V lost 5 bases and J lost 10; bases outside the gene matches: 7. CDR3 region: CASSPGTGGGQYF. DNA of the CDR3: TGTGCCAGCAGTCCCGGGACAGGGGGGGGACAGTACTTC.

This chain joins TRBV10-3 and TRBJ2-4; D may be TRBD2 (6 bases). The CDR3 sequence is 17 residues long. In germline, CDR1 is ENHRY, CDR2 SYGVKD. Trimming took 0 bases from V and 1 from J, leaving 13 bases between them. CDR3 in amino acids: CAISESAGLAAKNIQYF. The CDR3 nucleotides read TGTGCCATCAGTGAGTCTGCGGGATTAGCCGCCAAAAACATTCAGTACTTC.

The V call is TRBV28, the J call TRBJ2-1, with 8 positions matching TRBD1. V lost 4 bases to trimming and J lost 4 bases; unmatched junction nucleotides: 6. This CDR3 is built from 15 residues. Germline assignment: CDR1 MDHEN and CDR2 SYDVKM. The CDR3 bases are TGTGCCAGCAGTTGGGGACAGGCCAGGTACAATGAGCAGTTCTTC. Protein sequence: CASSWGQARYNEQFF.

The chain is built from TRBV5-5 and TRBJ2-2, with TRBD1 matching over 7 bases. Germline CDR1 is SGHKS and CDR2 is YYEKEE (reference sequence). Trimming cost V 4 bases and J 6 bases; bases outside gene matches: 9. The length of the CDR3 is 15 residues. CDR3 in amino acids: CASSVMTGIPGELFF. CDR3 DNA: TGTGCCAGCAGCGTGATGACAGGGATCCCCGGGGAGCTGTTTTTT.

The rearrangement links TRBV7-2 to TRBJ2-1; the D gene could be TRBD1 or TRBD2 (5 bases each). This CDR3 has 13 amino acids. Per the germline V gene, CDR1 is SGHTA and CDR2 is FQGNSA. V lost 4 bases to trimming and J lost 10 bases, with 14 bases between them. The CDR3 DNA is TGTGCCAGCAGCTCGAACCGGGACGAAGAGCAGTTCTTC. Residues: CASSSNRDEEQFF.

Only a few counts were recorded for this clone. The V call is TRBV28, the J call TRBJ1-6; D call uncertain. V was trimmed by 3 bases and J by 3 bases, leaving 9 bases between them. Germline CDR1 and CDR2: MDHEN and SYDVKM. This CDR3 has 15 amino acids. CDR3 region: CASSFYSYYNSPLHF. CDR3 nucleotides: TGTGCCAGCAGTTTCTACAGCTACTATAATTCACCCCTCCACTTT.

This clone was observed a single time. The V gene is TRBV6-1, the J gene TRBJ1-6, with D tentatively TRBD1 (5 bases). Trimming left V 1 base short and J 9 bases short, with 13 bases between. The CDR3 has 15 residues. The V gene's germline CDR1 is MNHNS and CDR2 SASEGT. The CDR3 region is CASSEGAGLSSPLHF. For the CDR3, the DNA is TGTGCCAGCAGTGAAGGGGCAGGGCTCTCTTCACCCCTCCACTTT.

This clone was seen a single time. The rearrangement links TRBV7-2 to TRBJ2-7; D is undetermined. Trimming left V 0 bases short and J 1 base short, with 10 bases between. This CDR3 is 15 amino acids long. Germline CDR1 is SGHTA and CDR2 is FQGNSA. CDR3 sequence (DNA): TGTGCCAGCAGCTTAGCGGCCCCAGGTTCCTACGAGCAGTACTTC. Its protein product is CASSLAAPGSYEQYF.

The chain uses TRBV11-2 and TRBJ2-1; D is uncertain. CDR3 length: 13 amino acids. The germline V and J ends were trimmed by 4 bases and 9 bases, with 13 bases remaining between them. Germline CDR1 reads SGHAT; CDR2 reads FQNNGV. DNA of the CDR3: TGTGCCAGCAGCTACCCGGTTTTTAGTGAGCAGTTCTTC. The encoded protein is CASSYPVFSEQFF.

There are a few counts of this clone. The CDR3: CASSLSGPEYNSPLHF. Written as DNA, the CDR3 is TGTGCCAGCAGCTTAAGTGGGCCAGAGTATAATTCACCCCTCCACTTT. The rearrangement joins TRBV11-2 to TRBJ1-6, with no clear D. V was shortened by 2 bases and J by 4 bases, with 12 bases between the two germline ends. Germline V CDR1 and CDR2: SGHAT, FQNNGV. The CDR3 extends over 16 amino acids.

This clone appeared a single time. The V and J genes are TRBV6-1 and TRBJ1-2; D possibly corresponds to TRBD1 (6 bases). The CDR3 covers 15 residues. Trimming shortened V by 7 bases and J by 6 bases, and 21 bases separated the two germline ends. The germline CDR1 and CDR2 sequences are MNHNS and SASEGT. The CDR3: CASIITRQAPNGYTF. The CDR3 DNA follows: TGTGCCAGCATTATCACCAGACAGGCTCCGAATGGCTACACCTTC.

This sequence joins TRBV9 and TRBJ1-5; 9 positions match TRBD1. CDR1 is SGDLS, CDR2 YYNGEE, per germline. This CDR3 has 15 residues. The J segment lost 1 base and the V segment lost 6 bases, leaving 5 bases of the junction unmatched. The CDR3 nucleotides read TGTGCCAGCACCCGGACAGGGGAAAGCAATCAGCCCCAGCATTTT. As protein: CASTRTGESNQPQHF.

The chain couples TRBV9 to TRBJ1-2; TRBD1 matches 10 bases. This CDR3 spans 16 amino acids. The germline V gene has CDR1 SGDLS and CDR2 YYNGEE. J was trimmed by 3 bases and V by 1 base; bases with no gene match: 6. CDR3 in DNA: TGTGCCAGCAGCGTACGACAGGGGGCAGAGGACTATGGCTACACCTTC. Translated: CASSVRQGAEDYGYTF.

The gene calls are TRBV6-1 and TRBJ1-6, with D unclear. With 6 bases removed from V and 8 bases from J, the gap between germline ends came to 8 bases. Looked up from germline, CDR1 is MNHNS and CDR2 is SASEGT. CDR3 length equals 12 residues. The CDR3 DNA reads TGTGCCAGCAGGAGGGAGCATTCACCCCTCCACTTT. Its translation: CASRREHSPLHF.